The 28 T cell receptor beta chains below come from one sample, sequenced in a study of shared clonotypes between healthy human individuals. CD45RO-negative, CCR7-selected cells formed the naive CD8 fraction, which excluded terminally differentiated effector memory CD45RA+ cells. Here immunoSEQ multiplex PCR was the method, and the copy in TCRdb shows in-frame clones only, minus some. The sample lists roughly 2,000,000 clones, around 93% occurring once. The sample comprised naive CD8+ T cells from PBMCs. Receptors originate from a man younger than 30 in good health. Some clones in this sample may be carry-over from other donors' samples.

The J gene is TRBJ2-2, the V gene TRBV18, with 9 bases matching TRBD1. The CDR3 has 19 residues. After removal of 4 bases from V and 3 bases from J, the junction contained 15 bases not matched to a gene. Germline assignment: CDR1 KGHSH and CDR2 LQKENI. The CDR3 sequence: CASSRTGTGFFLDTGELFF. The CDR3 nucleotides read TGTGCCAGCTCACGAACCGGGACAGGGTTTTTTTTAGACACCGGGGAGCTGTTTTTT.

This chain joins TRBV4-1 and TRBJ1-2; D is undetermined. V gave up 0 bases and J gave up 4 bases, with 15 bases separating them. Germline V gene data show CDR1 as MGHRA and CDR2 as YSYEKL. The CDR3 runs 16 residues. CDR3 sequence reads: CASSQDWPGLAYGYTF. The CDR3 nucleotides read TGCGCCAGCAGCCAAGATTGGCCAGGCCTTGCCTATGGCTACACCTTC.

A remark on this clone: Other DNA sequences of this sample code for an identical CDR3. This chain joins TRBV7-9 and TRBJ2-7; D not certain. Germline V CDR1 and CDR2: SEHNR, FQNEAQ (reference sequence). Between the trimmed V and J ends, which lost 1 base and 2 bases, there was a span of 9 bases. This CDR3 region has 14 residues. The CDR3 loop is CASSLGVRPYEQYF. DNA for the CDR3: TGTGCCAGCAGCTTAGGGGTGCGGCCCTACGAGCAGTACTTC.

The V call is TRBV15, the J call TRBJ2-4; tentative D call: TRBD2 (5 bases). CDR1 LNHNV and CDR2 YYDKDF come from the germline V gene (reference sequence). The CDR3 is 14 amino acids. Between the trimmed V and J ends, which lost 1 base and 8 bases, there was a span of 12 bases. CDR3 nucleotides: TGTGCCACCAGCAGAGTAGAGGGCCCAGACATTCAGTACTTC. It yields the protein CATSRVEGPDIQYF. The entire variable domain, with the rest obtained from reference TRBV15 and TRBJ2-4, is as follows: DAMVIQNPRYQVTQFGKPVTLSCSQTLNHNVMYWYQQKSSQAPKLLFHYYDKDFNNEADTPDNFQSRRPNTSFCFLDIRSPGLGDTAMYLCATSRVEGPDIQYFGAGTRLSVL.

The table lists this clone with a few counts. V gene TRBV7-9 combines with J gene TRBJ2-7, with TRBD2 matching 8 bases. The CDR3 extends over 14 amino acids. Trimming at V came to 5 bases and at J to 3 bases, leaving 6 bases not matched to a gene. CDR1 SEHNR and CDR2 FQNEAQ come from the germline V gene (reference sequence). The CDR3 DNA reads TGTGCCAGCAGCGCTCCTAGCGGGCTCTACGAGCAGTACTTC. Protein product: CASSAPSGLYEQYF.

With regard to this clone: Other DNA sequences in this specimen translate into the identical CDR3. The CDR3 DNA follows: TGCGCCAGCAGCCAAGTTGGGGCCGGGGGTGAGCAGTTCTTC. Translation: CASSQVGAGGEQFF. The chain joins TRBV4-1 to TRBJ2-1; D perhaps matches TRBD2 (6 bases). The germline CDR1 and CDR2 sequences are MGHRA and YSYEKL. Deletions cut 1 base from V and 9 bases from J, with 13 bases between. The CDR3 runs to 14 residues.

CDR3 loop: CASSHGQVPNEQYF. CDR3 DNA: TGCGCCAGCAGTCACGGACAGGTTCCCAACGAGCAGTACTTC. The genes are TRBV10-1 and TRBJ2-7; 7 bases align to TRBD1. V shed 5 bases and J 5 bases; nucleotides not matched to a gene: 9. The CDR3 is 14 residues long. Germline values: CDR1 WNHNN, CDR2 SYGVQD (reference sequence).

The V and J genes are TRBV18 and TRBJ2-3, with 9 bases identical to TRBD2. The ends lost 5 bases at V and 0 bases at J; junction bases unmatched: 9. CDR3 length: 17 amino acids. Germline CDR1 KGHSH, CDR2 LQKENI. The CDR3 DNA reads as TGTGCCAGCTCAAAGACTAGCGGAGGGGCGAGCACAGATACGCAGTATTTT. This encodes CASSKTSGGASTDTQYF. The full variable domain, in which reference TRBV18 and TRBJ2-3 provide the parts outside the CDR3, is NAGVMQNPRHLVRRRGQEARLRCSPMKGHSHVYWYRQLPEEGLKFMVYLQKENIIDESGMPKERFSAEFPKEGPSILRIQQVVRGDSAAYFCASSKTSGGASTDTQYFGPGTRLTVL.

As DNA, the CDR3 is TGTGCCAGCAGTTTCGCAGGGGGCGGGGATACGCAGTATTTT. This codes for CASSFAGGGDTQYF. J is TRBJ2-3 and V is TRBV11-3; 8 bases agree with TRBD1. The J segment lost 6 bases and the V segment lost 6 bases, leaving 8 bases of the junction unmatched. The CDR3 spans 14 residues. Germline CDR1 and CDR2: SGHNT and YENEEA. The whole variable domain, remainder taken from reference TRBV11-3 and TRBJ2-3, is EAGVVQSPRYKIIEKKQPVAFWCNPISGHNTLYWYLQNLGQGPELLIRYENEEAVDDSQLPKDRFSAERLKGVDSTLKIQPAELGDSAVYLCASSFAGGGDTQYFGPGTRLTVL.

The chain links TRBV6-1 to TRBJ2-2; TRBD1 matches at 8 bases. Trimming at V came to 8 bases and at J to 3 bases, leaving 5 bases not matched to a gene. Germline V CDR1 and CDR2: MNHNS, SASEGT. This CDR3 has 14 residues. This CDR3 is CASRQGTYTGELFF. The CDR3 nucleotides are TGTGCCAGCCGACAGGGGACTTACACCGGGGAGCTGTTTTTT.

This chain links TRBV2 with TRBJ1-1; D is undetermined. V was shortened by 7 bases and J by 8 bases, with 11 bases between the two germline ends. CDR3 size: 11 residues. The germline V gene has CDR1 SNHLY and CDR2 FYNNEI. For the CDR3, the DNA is TGTGCCAGCATGTTCTCCAGGGAAGCTTTCTTT. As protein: CASMFSREAFF.

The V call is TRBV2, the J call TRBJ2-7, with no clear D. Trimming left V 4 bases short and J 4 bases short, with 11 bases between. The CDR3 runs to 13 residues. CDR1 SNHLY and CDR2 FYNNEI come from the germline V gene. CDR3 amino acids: CASSGSSGYEQYF. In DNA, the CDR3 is TGTGCCAGCAGTGGGTCTTCTGGGTACGAGCAGTACTTC.

CDR3 in amino acids: CSVPGAGTDTQYF. CDR3 DNA sequence: TGCAGCGTTCCGGGGGCAGGCACAGATACGCAGTATTTT. This rearrangement joins TRBV29-1 to TRBJ2-3; D may be TRBD1 or TRBD2 (6 bases each). CDR1 is SQVTM, CDR2 ANQGSEA, per germline. The length of the CDR3 is 13 residues. Deletions cut 5 bases from V and 1 base from J, with 10 bases between.

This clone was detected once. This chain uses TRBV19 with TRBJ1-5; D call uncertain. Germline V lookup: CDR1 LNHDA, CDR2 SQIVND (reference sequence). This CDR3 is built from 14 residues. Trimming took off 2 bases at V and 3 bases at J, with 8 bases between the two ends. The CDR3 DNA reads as TGTGCCAGTAGTATACGCAGCAACAATCAGCCCCAGCATTTT. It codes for CASSIRSNNQPQHF. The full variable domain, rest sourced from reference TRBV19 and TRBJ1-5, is DGGITQSPKYLFRKEGQNVTLSCEQNLNHDAMYWYRQDPGQGLRLIYYSQIVNDFQKGDIAEGYSVSREKKESFPLTVTSAQKNPTAFYLCASSIRSNNQPQHFGDGTRLSIL.

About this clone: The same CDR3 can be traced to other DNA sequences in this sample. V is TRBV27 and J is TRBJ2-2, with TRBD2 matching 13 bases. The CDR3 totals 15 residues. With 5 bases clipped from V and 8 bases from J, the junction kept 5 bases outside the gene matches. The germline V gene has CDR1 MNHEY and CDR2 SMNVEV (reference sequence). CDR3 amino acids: CASSLGTSGTGELFF. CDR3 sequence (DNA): TGTGCCAGCAGTCTAGGGACTAGCGGGACGGGGGAGCTGTTTTTT.

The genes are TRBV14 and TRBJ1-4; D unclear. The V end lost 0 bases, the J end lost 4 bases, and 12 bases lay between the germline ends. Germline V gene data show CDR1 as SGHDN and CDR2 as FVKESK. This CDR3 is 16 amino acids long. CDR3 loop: CASSQEGWGVNEKLFF. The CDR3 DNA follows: TGTGCCAGCAGCCAAGAAGGATGGGGAGTTAATGAAAAACTGTTTTTT.

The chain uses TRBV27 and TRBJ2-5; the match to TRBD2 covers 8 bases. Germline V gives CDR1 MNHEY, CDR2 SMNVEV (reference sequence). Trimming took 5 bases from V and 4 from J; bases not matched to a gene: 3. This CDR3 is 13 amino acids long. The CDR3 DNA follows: TGTGCCAGCAGTGCCCGGGGGGGAGAGACCCAGTACTTC. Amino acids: CASSARGGETQYF.

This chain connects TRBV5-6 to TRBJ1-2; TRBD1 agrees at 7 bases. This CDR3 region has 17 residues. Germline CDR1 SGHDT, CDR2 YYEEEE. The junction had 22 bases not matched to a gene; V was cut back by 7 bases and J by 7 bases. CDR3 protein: CASAELTGRGHRSGYTF. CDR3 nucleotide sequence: TGTGCCAGCGCTGAACTGACAGGGCGCGGTCATCGTTCTGGCTACACCTTC.

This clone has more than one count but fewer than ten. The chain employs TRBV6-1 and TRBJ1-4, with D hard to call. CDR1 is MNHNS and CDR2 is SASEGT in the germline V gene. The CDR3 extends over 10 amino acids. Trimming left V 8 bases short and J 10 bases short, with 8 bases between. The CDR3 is CASSVGKLFF. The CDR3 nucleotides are TGTGCCAGCTCGGTGGGAAAACTGTTTTTT.

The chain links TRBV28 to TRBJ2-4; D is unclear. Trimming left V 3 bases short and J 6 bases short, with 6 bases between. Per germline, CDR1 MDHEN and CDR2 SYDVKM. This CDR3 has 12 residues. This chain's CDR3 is CASSLLGNIQYF. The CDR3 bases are TGTGCCAGCAGTTTGCTCGGAAACATTCAGTACTTC.

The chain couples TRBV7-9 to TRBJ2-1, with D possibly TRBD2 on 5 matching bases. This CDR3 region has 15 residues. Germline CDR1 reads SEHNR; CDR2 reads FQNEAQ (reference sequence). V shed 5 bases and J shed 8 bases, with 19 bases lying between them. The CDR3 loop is CASSPPGRPMDEQFF. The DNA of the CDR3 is TGTGCCAGCAGCCCCCCTGGGAGACCCATGGATGAGCAGTTCTTC.

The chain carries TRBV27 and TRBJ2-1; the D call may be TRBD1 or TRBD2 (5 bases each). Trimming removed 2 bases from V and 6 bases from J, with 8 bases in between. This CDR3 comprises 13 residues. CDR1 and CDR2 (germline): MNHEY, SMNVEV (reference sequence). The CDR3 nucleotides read TGTGCCAGCAGTTTAATGGGACCCAATGAGCAGTTCTTC. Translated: CASSLMGPNEQFF.

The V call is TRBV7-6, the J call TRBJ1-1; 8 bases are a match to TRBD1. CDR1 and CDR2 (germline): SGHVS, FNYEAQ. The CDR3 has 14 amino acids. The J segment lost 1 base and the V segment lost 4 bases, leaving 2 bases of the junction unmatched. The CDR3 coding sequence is TGTGCCAGCAGCTCCGGGACAGGGAACACTGAAGCTTTCTTT. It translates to CASSSGTGNTEAFF. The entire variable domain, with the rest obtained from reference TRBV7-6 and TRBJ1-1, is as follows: GAGVSQSPRYKVTKRGQDVALRCDPISGHVSLYWYRQALGQGPEFLTYFNYEAQQDKSGLPNDRFSAERPEGSISTLTIQRTEQRDSAMYRCASSSGTGNTEAFFGQGTRLTVV.

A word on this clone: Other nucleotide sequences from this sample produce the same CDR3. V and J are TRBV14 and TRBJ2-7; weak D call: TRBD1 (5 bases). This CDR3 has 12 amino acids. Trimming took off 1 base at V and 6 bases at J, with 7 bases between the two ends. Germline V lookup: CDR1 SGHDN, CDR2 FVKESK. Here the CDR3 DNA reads TGTGCCAGCAGCCAAGGGGGCCTCGAGCAGTACTTC. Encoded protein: CASSQGGLEQYF.

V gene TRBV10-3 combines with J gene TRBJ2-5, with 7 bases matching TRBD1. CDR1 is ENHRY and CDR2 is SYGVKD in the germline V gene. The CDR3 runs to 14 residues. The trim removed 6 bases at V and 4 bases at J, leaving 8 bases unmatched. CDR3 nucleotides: TGTGCCATCAGACCGGGACAGCTTATAGAGACCCAGTACTTC. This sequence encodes CAIRPGQLIETQYF.

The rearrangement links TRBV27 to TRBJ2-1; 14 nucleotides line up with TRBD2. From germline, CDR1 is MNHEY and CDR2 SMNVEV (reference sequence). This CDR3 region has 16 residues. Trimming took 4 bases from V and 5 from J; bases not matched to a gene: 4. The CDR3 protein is CASSSGLAGVDNEQFF. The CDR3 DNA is TGTGCCAGCAGTTCGGGACTAGCGGGAGTCGACAATGAGCAGTTCTTC.

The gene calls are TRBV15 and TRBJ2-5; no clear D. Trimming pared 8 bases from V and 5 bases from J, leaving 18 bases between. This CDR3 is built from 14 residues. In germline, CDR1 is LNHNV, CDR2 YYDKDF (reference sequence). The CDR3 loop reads CATQPGLQTETQYF. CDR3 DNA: TGTGCCACCCAACCGGGTCTGCAGACGGAGACCCAGTACTTC.

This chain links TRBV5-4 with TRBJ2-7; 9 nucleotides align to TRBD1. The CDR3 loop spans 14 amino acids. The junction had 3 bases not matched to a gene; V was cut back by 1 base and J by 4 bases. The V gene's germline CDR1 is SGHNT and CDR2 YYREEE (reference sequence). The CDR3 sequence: CASSLNRGRYEQYF. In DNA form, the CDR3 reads TGTGCCAGCAGCTTGAACAGGGGGCGGTACGAGCAGTACTTC.